This TCR beta chain was captured in a study of graft-versus-host responses after intestinal transplantation. Regarding the study as a whole: The recipient marrow held GvH clones, and some of them showed up first in ileum or blood. Peak circulating GvH clone levels tracked with early post-transplant HvG declines.

Sequenced by immunoSEQ multiplex PCR; TCRdb stores in-frame clones only, minus some. The table records roughly 9,400 clones, 85% to 95% of them present only once. Worth noting for this clone: What it binds is not known.

This material consisted of PBMCs, taken 8 days after intestinal transplant. This TCR came from a human patient who received an intestinal transplant, so some T cells may come from the graft donor.

The CDR3 DNA sequence: TGTGCCAGCAGCTTTACTTGGGGGCGCCGAGACATTCAGTACTTC. The encoded protein is CASSFTWGRRDIQYF. This chain connects TRBV5-6 to TRBJ2-4; the D gene is possibly TRBD1 (6 bases). Looked up from germline, CDR1 is SGHDT and CDR2 is YYEEEE. V lost 2 bases to trimming and J lost 8 bases, with 17 bases between them. The CDR3 runs 15 residues.